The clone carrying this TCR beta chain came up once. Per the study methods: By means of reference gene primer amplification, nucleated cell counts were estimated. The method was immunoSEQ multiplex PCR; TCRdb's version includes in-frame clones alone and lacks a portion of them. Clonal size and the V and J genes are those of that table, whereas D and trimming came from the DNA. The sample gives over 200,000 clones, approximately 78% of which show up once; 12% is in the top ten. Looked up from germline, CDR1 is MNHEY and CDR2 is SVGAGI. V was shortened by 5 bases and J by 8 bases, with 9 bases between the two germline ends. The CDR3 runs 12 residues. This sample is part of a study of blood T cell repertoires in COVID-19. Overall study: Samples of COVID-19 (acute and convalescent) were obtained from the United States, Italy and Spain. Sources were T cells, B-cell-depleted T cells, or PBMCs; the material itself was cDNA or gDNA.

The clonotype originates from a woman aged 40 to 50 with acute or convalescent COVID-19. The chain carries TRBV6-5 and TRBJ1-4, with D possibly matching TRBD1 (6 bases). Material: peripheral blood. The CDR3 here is CASSRTAEKLFF. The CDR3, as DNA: TGTGCCAGCAGTAGGACAGCCGAAAAACTGTTTTTT.